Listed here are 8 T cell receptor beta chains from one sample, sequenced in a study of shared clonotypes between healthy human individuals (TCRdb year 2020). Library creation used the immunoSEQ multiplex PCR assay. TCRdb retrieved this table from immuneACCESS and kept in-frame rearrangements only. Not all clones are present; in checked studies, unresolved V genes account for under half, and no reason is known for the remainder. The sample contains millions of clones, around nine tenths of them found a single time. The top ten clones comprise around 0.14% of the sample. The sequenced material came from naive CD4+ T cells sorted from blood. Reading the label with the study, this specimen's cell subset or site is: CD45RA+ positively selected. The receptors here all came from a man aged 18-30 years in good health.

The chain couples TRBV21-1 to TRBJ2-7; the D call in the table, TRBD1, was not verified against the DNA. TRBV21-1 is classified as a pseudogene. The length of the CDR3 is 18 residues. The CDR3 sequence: CASPLLGQGATNSYEQYF. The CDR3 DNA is TGTGCCAGCCCCTTATTAGGACAGGGGGCGACGAACTCCTACGAGCAGTACTTC.

The DNA for the CDR3 is TGTGCCAGCAGCTCAACTAGCGGGAGAACGACGGAGCAGTTCTTC. Translating it yields CASSSTSGRTTEQFF. The chain employs TRBV11-3 and TRBJ2-1; 11 bases align to TRBD2. Trimming removed 4 bases from V and 10 bases from J; junction bases left unmatched: 9. This CDR3 region has 15 residues. Germline CDR1 SGHNT, CDR2 YENEEA.

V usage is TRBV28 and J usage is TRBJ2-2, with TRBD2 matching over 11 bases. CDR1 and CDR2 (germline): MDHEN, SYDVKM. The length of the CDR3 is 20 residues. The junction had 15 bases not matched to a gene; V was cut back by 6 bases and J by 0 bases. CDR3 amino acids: CASRNTGGTTSGTNTGELFF. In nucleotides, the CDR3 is TGTGCCAGCAGAAATACAGGGGGAACGACTAGCGGGACGAACACCGGGGAGCTGTTTTTT.

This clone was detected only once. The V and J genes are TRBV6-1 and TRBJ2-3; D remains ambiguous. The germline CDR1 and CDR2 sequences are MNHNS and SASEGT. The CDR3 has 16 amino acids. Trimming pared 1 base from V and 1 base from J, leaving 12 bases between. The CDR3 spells CASSEGGRLRTDTQYF. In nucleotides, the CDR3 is TGTGCCAGCAGTGAAGGTGGCAGGTTACGCACAGATACGCAGTATTTT.

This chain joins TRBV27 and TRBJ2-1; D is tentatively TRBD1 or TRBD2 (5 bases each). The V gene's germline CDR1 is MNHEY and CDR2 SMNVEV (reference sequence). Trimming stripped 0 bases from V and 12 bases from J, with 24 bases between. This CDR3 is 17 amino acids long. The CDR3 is CASSLSAPPGPKPGQFF. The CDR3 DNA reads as TGTGCCAGCAGTTTATCGGCTCCCCCGGGACCCAAACCGGGGCAGTTCTTC.

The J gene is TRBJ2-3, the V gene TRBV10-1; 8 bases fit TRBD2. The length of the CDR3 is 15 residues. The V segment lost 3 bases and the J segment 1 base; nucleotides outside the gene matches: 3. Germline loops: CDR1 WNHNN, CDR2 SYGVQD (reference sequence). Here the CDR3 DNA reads TGCGCCAGCAGTGAAGACGGGGGGGGCACAGATACGCAGTATTTT. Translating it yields CASSEDGGGTDTQYF.

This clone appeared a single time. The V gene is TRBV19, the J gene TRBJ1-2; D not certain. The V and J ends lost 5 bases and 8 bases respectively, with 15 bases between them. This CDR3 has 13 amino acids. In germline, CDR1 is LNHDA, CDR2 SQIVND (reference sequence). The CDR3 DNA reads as TGTGCCAGTAGTGAATTCAGAGGGTCCGGCTACACCTTC. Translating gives CASSEFRGSGYTF. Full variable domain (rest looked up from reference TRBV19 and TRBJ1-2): DGGITQSPKYLFRKEGQNVTLSCEQNLNHDAMYWYRQDPGQGLRLIYYSQIVNDFQKGDIAEGYSVSREKKESFPLTVTSAQKNPTAFYLCASSEFRGSGYTFGSGTRLTVV.

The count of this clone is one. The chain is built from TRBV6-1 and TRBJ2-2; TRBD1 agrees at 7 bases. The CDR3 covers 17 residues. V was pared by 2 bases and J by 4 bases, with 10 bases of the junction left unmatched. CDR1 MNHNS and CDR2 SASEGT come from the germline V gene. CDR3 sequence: CASSEFLTGSSTGELFF. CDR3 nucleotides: TGTGCCAGCAGTGAATTCTTGACAGGGTCAAGCACCGGGGAGCTGTTTTTT.